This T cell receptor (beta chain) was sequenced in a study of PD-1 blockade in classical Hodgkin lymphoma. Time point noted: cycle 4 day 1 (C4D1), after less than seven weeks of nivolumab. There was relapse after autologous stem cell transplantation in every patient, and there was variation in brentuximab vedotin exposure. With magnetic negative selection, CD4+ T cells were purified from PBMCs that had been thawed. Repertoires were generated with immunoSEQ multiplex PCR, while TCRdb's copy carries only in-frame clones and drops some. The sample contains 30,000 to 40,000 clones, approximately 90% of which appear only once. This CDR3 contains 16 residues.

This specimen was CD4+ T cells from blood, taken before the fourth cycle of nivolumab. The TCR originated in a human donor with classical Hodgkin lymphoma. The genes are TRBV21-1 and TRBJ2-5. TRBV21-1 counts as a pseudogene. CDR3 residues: CASSKDGRGVPETQYF. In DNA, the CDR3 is TGTGCCAGCAGCAAAGATGGTAGAGGGGTCCCAGAGACCCAGTACTTC.